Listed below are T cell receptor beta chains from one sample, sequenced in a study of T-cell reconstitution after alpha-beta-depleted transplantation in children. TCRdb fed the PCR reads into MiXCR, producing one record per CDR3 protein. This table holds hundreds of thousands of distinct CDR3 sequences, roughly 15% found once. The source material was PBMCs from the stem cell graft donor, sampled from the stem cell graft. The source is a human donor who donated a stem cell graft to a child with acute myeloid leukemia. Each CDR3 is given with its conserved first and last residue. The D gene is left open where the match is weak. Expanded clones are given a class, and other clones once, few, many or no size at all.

CDR3 protein: CASSEWGGDTQYF
CDR3 DNA: TGTGCCAGCTCCGAGTGGGGGGGAGATACGCAGTATTTT
clone size: .
V gene: TRBV7-3
D gene: TRBD2
J gene: TRBJ2-3

CDR3 protein: CASRGWGRSYEGTEAFF
CDR3 DNA: TGTGCCAGCAGGGGTTGGGGGCGAAGCTACGAGGGAACTGAAGCTTTCTTT
clone size: few
V gene: TRBV6-1
D gene: .
J gene: TRBJ1-1

CDR3 protein: CASSTGTIGTDTQYF
CDR3 DNA: TGTGCCAGCAGCACCGGGACCATCGGCACAGATACGCAGTATTTT
clone size: few
V gene: TRBV7-9
D gene: .
J gene: TRBJ2-3

CDR3 protein: CASSLAPRDRAYNEQFF
CDR3 DNA: TGCGCCAGCAGCTTGGCCCCCCGGGACAGGGCCTACAATGAGCAGTTCTTC
clone size: .
V gene: TRBV5-1
D gene: TRBD1
J gene: TRBJ2-1

CDR3 protein: CASSLTTVTNEKLFF
CDR3 DNA: TGTGCCAGCAGCCTAACGACAGTCACCAATGAAAAACTGTTTTTT
clone size: .
V gene: TRBV7-2
D gene: .
J gene: TRBJ1-4

CDR3 protein: CASSGRGTVNTGELFF
CDR3 DNA: TGCGCCAGCAGTGGCCGGGGGACAGTGAACACCGGGGAGCTGTTTTTT
clone size: .
V gene: TRBV10-2
D gene: .
J gene: TRBJ2-2

CDR3 protein: CATSGDRGSYNEQFF
CDR3 DNA: TGTGCCACCAGTGGCGACAGGGGATCCTACAATGAGCAGTTCTTC
clone size: .
V gene: TRBV24-1
D gene: TRBD1
J gene: TRBJ2-1

CDR3 protein: CASSQDWKVPQRATGNTIYF
CDR3 DNA: TGCGCCAGCAGCCAAGATTGGAAGGTACCTCAGAGGGCTACTGGAAACACCATATATTTT
clone size: .
V gene: TRBV4-1
D gene: .
J gene: TRBJ1-3

CDR3 protein: CASSPGDSGGSTDTQYF
CDR3 DNA: TGTGCCAGCAGCCCCGGGGACAGCGGGGGTAGCACAGATACGCAGTATTTT
clone size: .
V gene: TRBV7-9
D gene: .
J gene: TRBJ2-3

CDR3 protein: CASSSSGTSATDTQYF
CDR3 DNA: TGTGCCAGCAGCTCTTCCGGGACTAGCGCCACAGATACGCAGTATTTT
clone size: many
V gene: TRBV7-2
D gene: TRBD2
J gene: TRBJ2-3

CDR3 protein: CASSGRGRYEQYF
CDR3 DNA: TGTGCCAGCAGCGGCAGGGGAAGGTACGAGCAGTACTTC
clone size: many
V gene: TRBV7-2
D gene: .
J gene: TRBJ2-7

CDR3 protein: CSARQDRGLVADTQYF
CDR3 DNA: TGCAGTGCTAGACAGGATCGAGGGCTGGTGGCAGATACGCAGTATTTT
clone size: many
V gene: TRBV20-1
D gene: .
J gene: TRBJ2-3

CDR3 protein: CASSVGQKETQYF
CDR3 DNA: TGTGCCAGCAGCGTAGGACAGAAAGAGACCCAGTACTTC
clone size: .
V gene: TRBV9
D gene: .
J gene: TRBJ2-5

CDR3 protein: CASSPLPGQGAFGGNTIYF
CDR3 DNA: TGCGCCAGCAGCCCTCTACCGGGACAGGGGGCTTTCGGGGGAAACACCATATATTTT
clone size: .
V gene: TRBV4-1
D gene: TRBD1
J gene: TRBJ1-3